The 30 T cell receptor beta chains below were found in one sample sequenced in a study of cytomegalovirus exposure and HLA in healthy donors. Primers included in the PCR were 60 Vbeta and 13 Jbeta primers. The repertoire was sequenced with immunoSEQ multiplex PCR; TCRdb's copy has only in-frame clones and lacks some. There are 100,000 to 150,000 clones in the sample; roughly 83% occur only once, and 20% lies in the top ten. Material: PBMCs. The receptors here all came from a young man in good health and CMV-seropositive.

The chain uses TRBV2 and TRBJ2-1; 10 bases map to TRBD2. The CDR3 is 15 amino acids. CDR1 and CDR2 from the germline V gene are SNHLY and FYNNEI. The V gene end was trimmed by 5 bases and the J gene end by 8 bases; junction bases not matched to a gene: 9. The CDR3 coding sequence is TGTGCCAGCAGTAACCCTAGCGGGGGAGTGTATGAGCAGTTCTTC. Protein product: CASSNPSGGVYEQFF.

The chain is built from TRBV18 and TRBJ2-3; a weak D match, TRBD1 (5 bases). Per the germline V gene, CDR1 is KGHSH and CDR2 is LQKENI. Trimming took off 3 bases at V and 2 bases at J, with 12 bases between the two ends. This CDR3 is 15 amino acids long. The CDR3 spells CASSPASGLTDTQYF. The CDR3 nucleotides are TGTGCCAGCTCACCGGCCTCAGGGCTCACAGATACGCAGTATTTT.

This clone has a handful of counts. The chain links TRBV9 to TRBJ2-1; weak D call: TRBD1 (6 bases). V lost 2 bases and J 2 bases, leaving 11 bases between the germline ends. Germline V CDR1 and CDR2: SGDLS, YYNGEE. The CDR3 loop spans 15 amino acids. CDR3 protein: CASSVAGQTYNEQFF. As DNA, the CDR3 is TGTGCCAGCAGCGTCGCCGGACAGACCTACAATGAGCAGTTCTTC.

The chain carries TRBV5-1 and TRBJ2-7; TRBD1 is a possible D gene (5 bases). CDR1 and CDR2 from the germline V gene are SGHRS and YFSETQ. V gave up 1 base and J gave up 2 bases, with 10 bases separating them. CDR3 length: 14 amino acids. The DNA for the CDR3 is TGCGCCAGCAGCTTGTCAGGGAACCCCTACGAGCAGTACTTC. It translates to CASSLSGNPYEQYF.

The chain joins TRBV6-4 to TRBJ2-1; D unclear. V gave up 3 bases and J gave up 3 bases, with 6 bases separating them. The CDR3 has 13 residues. Looked up from germline, CDR1 is MRHNA and CDR2 is SNTAGT. The CDR3 reads CASSEAYYNEQFF. Here the CDR3 DNA reads TGTGCCAGCAGTGAGGCTTACTACAATGAGCAGTTCTTC.

The chain links TRBV5-1 to TRBJ2-7, with TRBD1 matching over 8 bases. The CDR3 has 15 amino acids. Germline V gene data show CDR1 as SGHRS and CDR2 as YFSETQ. V lost 3 bases and J lost 3; bases outside the gene matches: 8. The CDR3 here is CASSWYSGQDYEQYF. CDR3 DNA sequence: TGCGCCAGCAGCTGGTACTCGGGACAGGACTACGAGCAGTACTTC. Using reference TRBV5-1 and TRBJ2-7 for the parts outside the CDR3, the full variable domain is KAGVTQTPRYLIKTRGQQVTLSCSPISGHRSVSWYQQTPGQGLQFLFEYFSETQRNKGNFPGRFSGRQFSNSRSEMNVSTLELGDSALYLCASSWYSGQDYEQYFGPGTRLTVT.

This clone was recorded a few times. The V and J genes are TRBV4-1 and TRBJ2-1; 9 nucleotides align to TRBD1. The CDR3 contains 18 residues. CDR1 MGHRA and CDR2 YSYEKL come from the germline V gene. V lost 0 bases, J lost 9 bases, and 15 bases stayed unmatched. CDR3 in amino acids: CASSQDYFVGTGLGEQFF. DNA of the CDR3: TGCGCCAGCAGCCAAGATTATTTCGTGGGGACAGGGTTGGGTGAGCAGTTCTTC.

The chain links TRBV11-2 to TRBJ1-3; D is ambiguous. Trimming cost V 0 bases and J 8 bases, with 11 bases left between them. This CDR3 is 14 amino acids long. Germline assignment: CDR1 SGHAT and CDR2 FQNNGV. In DNA form, the CDR3 reads TGTGCCAGCAGCTTAGATTGGGTAGCGGACACCATATATTTT. It specifies CASSLDWVADTIYF. Filled out from reference TRBV11-2 and TRBJ1-3, the complete variable domain reads EAGVAQSPRYKIIEKRQSVAFWCNPISGHATLYWYQQILGQGPKLLIQFQNNGVVDDSQLPKDRFSAERLKGVDSTLKIQPAKLEDSAVYLCASSLDWVADTIYFGEGSWLTVV.

As concerns this clone: Relative to the germline gene, one junction end is altered; a read error may explain this. This chain uses TRBV18 with TRBJ1-2; D gene unclear. Per germline, CDR1 KGHSH and CDR2 LQKENI. The CDR3 has 11 residues. CDR3 bases: TGTGCCAGCTCACCATTGGGCAGAACTCTCTTC. Amino acid sequence: CASSPLGRTLF.

CDR3 DNA: TGTGCCAGCAGCTCCTTCCCCGGGGGAATGAACACTGAAGCTTTCTTT. It yields the protein CASSSFPGGMNTEAFF. The chain employs TRBV7-2 and TRBJ1-1, with D possibly matching TRBD1 (5 bases). Deletions cut 4 bases from V and 0 bases from J, with 15 bases between. The CDR3 extends over 16 amino acids. Germline values: CDR1 SGHTA, CDR2 FQGNSA. Drawing the rest from reference TRBV7-2 and TRBJ1-1, the complete variable domain is GAGVSQSPSNKVTEKGKDVELRCDPISGHTALYWYRQSLGQGLEFLIYFQGNSAPDKSGLPSDRFSAERTGGSVSTLTIQRTQQEDSAVYLCASSSFPGGMNTEAFFGQGTRLTVV.

The chain is built from TRBV9 and TRBJ2-2; D is unresolved. The CDR3 totals 14 residues. Germline CDR1 and CDR2: SGDLS and YYNGEE. V gave up 7 bases and J gave up 0 bases, with 10 bases separating them. The CDR3 region has the DNA TGTGCCAGCTCCGACATCCCGAACACCGGGGAGCTGTTTTTT. This gives the protein CASSDIPNTGELFF.

The chain combines TRBV5-1 with TRBJ2-5; TRBD2 matches 9 bases. Per the germline V gene, CDR1 is SGHRS and CDR2 is YFSETQ. The trim removed 6 bases at V and 3 bases at J, leaving 6 bases unmatched. This CDR3 contains 14 residues. The CDR3 DNA reads TGCGCCAGCAAAGACGGCGGGGGGGAAGAGACCCAGTACTTC. Translation gives CASKDGGGEETQYF. The variable domain in full, with the rest retrieved from reference TRBV5-1 and TRBJ2-5, is KAGVTQTPRYLIKTRGQQVTLSCSPISGHRSVSWYQQTPGQGLQFLFEYFSETQRNKGNFPGRFSGRQFSNSRSEMNVSTLELGDSALYLCASKDGGGEETQYFGPGTRLLVL.

V is TRBV10-1 and J is TRBJ2-2; 11 bases are a match to TRBD1. The V gene end was trimmed by 8 bases and the J gene end by 6 bases; junction bases not matched to a gene: 2. This CDR3 contains 13 residues. Germline V gene lookup returns CDR1 WNHNN and CDR2 SYGVQD (reference sequence). The DNA of the CDR3 is TGCGCCAGCGGACAGGGGGCAGCCGGGGAGCTGTTTTTT. Its protein is CASGQGAAGELFF.

The J gene is TRBJ2-1, the V gene TRBV27; D is uncertain. The germline gives CDR1 MNHEY, CDR2 SMNVEV (reference sequence). Between the trimmed V and J ends, which lost 3 bases and 0 bases, there was a span of 9 bases. The CDR3 runs to 15 residues. Written as DNA, the CDR3 is TGTGCCAGCAGTTTGGCCTGGAGCTCCTACAATGAGCAGTTCTTC. Translated: CASSLAWSSYNEQFF.

This clone has only a few counts. The chain uses TRBV7-9 and TRBJ2-5, with a tentative D call TRBD2 (6 bases). Germline CDR1 reads SEHNR; CDR2 reads FQNEAQ (reference sequence). Trimming took 3 bases from V and 5 from J, leaving 10 bases between them. This CDR3 is built from 13 residues. Here the CDR3 DNA reads TGTGCCAGCAGCTTGGTGGACTACGAGACCCAGTACTTC. As protein: CASSLVDYETQYF.

This chain joins TRBV28 and TRBJ1-4, with TRBD1 identical over 8 bases. Germline V gives CDR1 MDHEN, CDR2 SYDVKM. J lost 11 bases, V lost 5 bases, and 13 bases had no gene match. The CDR3 consists of 15 residues. The CDR3 DNA follows: TGTGCCAGCAGTGGCCCCGGGACAGGCTACCAGAAACTGTTTTTT. Amino acid sequence: CASSGPGTGYQKLFF.

V and J are TRBV30 and TRBJ2-7; the D gene is possibly TRBD1 (5 bases). Germline CDR1 reads GTSNPN; CDR2 reads SVGIG (reference sequence). V lost 3 bases, J lost 4 bases, and 10 bases lay in between. This CDR3 spans 12 amino acids. CDR3 region: CAWSNQGYEQYF. As DNA, the CDR3 is TGTGCCTGGAGCAACCAGGGATACGAGCAGTACTTC. The full variable domain, completed using reference TRBV30 and TRBJ2-7, is SQTIHQWPATLVQPVGSPLSLECTVEGTSNPNLYWYRQAAGRGLQLLFYSVGIGQISSEVPQNLSASRPQDRQFILSSKKLLLSDSGFYLCAWSNQGYEQYFGPGTRLTVT.

This clone was counted only a few times. The V gene is TRBV20-1, the J gene TRBJ2-7; TRBD2 might be the D (5 bases). This CDR3 is built from 10 residues. V was cut by 6 bases and J by 3 bases, with 6 bases left in between. Germline CDR1 DFQATT, CDR2 SNEGSKA (reference sequence). The CDR3 protein is CSARDYEQYF. In nucleotides, the CDR3 is TGCAGTGCCCGGGACTACGAGCAGTACTTC.

The V and J genes are TRBV5-1 and TRBJ2-2; the D is unclear. CDR1 and CDR2 (germline): SGHRS, YFSETQ. V shed 6 bases and J shed 1 base, with 10 bases lying between them. This CDR3 is built from 14 residues. CDR3 nucleotides: TGCGCCAGCATGAGCTTAGAGAACACCGGGGAGCTGTTTTTT. Amino acid sequence: CASMSLENTGELFF. Using reference TRBV5-1 and TRBJ2-2 for the parts outside the CDR3, the full variable domain is KAGVTQTPRYLIKTRGQQVTLSCSPISGHRSVSWYQQTPGQGLQFLFEYFSETQRNKGNFPGRFSGRQFSNSRSEMNVSTLELGDSALYLCASMSLENTGELFFGEGSRLTVL.

This clone was detected once. The gene calls are TRBV10-2 and TRBJ2-7; the D is unclear. Germline lookup yields CDR1 WSHSY and CDR2 SAAADI. V dropped 11 bases and J dropped 3 bases, with 14 bases sitting between them. The CDR3 length is 12 residues. CDR3 region: CAASMVVYEQYF. The CDR3 nucleotides are TGCGCCGCCTCCATGGTAGTCTACGAGCAGTACTTC.

In this sample, this clone turned up a few times. The chain joins TRBV15 to TRBJ1-1; D gene uncertain. Germline V lookup: CDR1 LNHNV, CDR2 YYDKDF (reference sequence). V dropped 8 bases and J dropped 0 bases, with 19 bases sitting between them. The CDR3 is made up of 16 amino acids. CDR3 DNA: TGTGCCACCTATGAGACGGGTAATACAATGAACACTGAAGCTTTCTTT. Its translation is CATYETGNTMNTEAFF.

The chain joins TRBV9 to TRBJ2-1, with TRBD1 matching 7 bases. CDR3 length: 14 residues. Trimming at V came to 2 bases and at J to 4 bases, leaving 3 bases not matched to a gene. CDR1 is SGDLS, CDR2 YYNGEE, per germline. CDR3 in amino acids: CASSVTGLYNEQFF. The CDR3 DNA is TGTGCCAGCAGCGTGACAGGGTTATACAATGAGCAGTTCTTC.

The chain recombines TRBV7-2 with TRBJ2-7, with D possibly being TRBD1 (5 bases). The CDR3 loop spans 13 amino acids. CDR1 is SGHTA and CDR2 is FQGNSA in the germline V gene. V was pared by 8 bases and J by 3 bases, with 14 bases between. The CDR3: CASGLGLNYEQYF. CDR3 bases: TGTGCCAGCGGTTTGGGGCTCAACTACGAGCAGTACTTC.

The rearrangement uses TRBV6-5 and TRBJ2-1; perhaps TRBD2 as D (6 bases). Germline V gene lookup returns CDR1 MNHEY and CDR2 SVGAGI. Trimming shortened V by 0 bases and J by 6 bases, and 12 bases separated the two germline ends. This CDR3 has 15 amino acids. The CDR3 coding sequence is TGTGCCAGCAGTTACTCGGGGGGACTGATCAATGAGCAGTTCTTC. Translating it yields CASSYSGGLINEQFF.

This rearrangement joins TRBV9 to TRBJ1-2, with D unclear. The CDR3 sequence is 16 residues long. Looked up from germline, CDR1 is SGDLS and CDR2 is YYNGEE. The V end lost 3 bases, the J end lost 4 bases, and 19 bases lay between the germline ends. CDR3 DNA sequence: TGTGCCAGCAGCGGCATGTCCGGGAAGGGTGTCTATGGCTACACCTTC. Protein: CASSGMSGKGVYGYTF.

This clone was recorded a few times. This chain joins TRBV7-9 and TRBJ2-7; D possibly corresponds to TRBD2 (6 bases). The CDR3 totals 13 residues. The germline V gene encodes CDR1 SEHNR and CDR2 FQNEAQ (reference sequence). V lost 5 bases, J lost 4 bases, and 12 bases lay in between. The CDR3 DNA sequence: TGTGCCAGCAGCCCGGGCGGGGCGTACGAGCAGTACTTC. It yields the protein CASSPGGAYEQYF.

This clone was counted only a few times. The chain recombines TRBV6-6 with TRBJ1-3; maybe TRBD1 (6 bases). Between the trimmed V and J ends, which lost 2 bases and 2 bases, there was a span of 10 bases. CDR1 is MNHNY and CDR2 is SVGAGI in the germline V gene (reference sequence). The CDR3 is 15 residues long. The CDR3 region has the DNA TGTGCCAGCAGTTACGGTACAGGGCCTGGAAACACCATATATTTT. It codes for CASSYGTGPGNTIYF.

The V and J genes are TRBV7-9 and TRBJ1-1; D not resolved. V dropped 5 bases and J dropped 0 bases, with 16 bases sitting between them. Germline V lookup: CDR1 SEHNR, CDR2 FQNEAQ (reference sequence). The CDR3 is made up of 16 amino acids. The CDR3 DNA sequence: TGTGCCAGCAGCCCTCGGACGGGGAACATGAACACTGAAGCTTTCTTT. This codes for CASSPRTGNMNTEAFF. The full variable domain, its missing parts supplied by reference TRBV7-9 and TRBJ1-1, is DTGVSQNPRHKITKRGQNVTFRCDPISEHNRLYWYRQTLGQGPEFLTYFQNEAQLEKSRLLSDRFSAERPKGSFSTLEIQRTEQGDSAMYLCASSPRTGNMNTEAFFGQGTRLTVV.

This clone was seen once. The chain combines TRBV5-6 with TRBJ2-3, with 10 bases identical to TRBD2. V was clipped by 0 bases and J by 8 bases; unmatched bases: 3. The CDR3 has 14 residues. The germline V gene encodes CDR1 SGHDT and CDR2 YYEEEE. The CDR3 DNA reads as TGTGCCAGCAGCTTGGCTCTAGCGGGGGCTACGCAGTATTTT. Its translation is CASSLALAGATQYF.

The gene calls are TRBV18 and TRBJ1-4, with D uncertain. The germline V gene has CDR1 KGHSH and CDR2 LQKENI. Trimming stripped 1 base from V and 0 bases from J, with 18 bases between. The CDR3 consists of 19 residues. In DNA, the CDR3 is TGTGCCAGCTCACCACGGGCAGGCTCTCCAGGTACAACTAATGAAAAACTGTTTTTT. It yields the protein CASSPRAGSPGTTNEKLFF.